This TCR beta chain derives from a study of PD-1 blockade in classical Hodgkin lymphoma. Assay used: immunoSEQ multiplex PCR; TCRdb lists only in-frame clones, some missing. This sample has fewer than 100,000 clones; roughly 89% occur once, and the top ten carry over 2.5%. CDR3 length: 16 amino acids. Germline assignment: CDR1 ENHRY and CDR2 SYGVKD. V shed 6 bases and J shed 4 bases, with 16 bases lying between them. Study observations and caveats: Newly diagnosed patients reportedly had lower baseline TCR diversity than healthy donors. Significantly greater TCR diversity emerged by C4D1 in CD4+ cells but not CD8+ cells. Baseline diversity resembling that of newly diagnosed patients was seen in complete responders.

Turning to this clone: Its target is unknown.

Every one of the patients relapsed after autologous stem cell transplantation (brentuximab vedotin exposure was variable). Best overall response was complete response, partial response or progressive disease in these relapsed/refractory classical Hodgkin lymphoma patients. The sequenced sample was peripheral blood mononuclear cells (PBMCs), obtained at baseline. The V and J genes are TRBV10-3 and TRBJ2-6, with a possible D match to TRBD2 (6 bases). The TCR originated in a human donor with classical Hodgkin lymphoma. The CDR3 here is CAISAPGEAGANVLTF. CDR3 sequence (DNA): TGTGCCATCAGCGCCCCGGGGGAGGCAGGGGCCAACGTCCTGACTTTC.